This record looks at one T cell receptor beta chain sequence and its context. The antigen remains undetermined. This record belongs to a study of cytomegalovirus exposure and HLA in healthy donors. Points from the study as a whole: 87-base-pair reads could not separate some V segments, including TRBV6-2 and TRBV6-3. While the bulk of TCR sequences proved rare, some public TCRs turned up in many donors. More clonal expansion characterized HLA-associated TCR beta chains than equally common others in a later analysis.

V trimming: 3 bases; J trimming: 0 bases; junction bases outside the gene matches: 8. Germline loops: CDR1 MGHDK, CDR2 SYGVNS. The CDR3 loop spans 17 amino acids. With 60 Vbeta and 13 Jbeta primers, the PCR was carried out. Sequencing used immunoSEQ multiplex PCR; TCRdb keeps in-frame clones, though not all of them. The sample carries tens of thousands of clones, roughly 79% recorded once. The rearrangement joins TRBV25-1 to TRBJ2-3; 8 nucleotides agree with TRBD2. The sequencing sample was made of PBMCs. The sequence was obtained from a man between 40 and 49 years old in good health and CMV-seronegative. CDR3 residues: CASSDPGGRGSTDTQYF. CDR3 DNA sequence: TGTGCCAGCAGTGATCCGGGGGGGCGGGGTAGCACAGATACGCAGTATTTT.